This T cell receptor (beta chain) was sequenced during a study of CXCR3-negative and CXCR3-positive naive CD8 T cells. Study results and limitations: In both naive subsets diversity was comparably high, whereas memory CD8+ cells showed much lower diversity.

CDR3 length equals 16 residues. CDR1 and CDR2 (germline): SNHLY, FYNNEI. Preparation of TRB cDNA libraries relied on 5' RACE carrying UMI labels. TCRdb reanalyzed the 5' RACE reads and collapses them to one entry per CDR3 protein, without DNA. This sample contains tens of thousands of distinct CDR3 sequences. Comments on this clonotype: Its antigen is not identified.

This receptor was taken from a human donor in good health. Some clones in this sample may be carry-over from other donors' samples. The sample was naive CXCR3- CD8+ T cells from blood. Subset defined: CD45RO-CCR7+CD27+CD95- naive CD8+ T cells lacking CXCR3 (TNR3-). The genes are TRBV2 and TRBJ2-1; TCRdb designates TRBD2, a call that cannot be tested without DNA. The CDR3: CASTYPLAGEYNEQFF.